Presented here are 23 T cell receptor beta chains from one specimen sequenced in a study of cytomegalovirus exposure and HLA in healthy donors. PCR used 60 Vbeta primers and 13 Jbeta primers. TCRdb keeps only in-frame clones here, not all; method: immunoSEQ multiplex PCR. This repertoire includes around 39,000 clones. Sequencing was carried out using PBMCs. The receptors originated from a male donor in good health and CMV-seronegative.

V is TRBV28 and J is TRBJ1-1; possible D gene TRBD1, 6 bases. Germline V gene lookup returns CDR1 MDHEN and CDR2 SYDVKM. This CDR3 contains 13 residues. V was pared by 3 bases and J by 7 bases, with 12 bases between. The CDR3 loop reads CASSLPGEGEAFF. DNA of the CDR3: TGTGCCAGCAGTTTGCCAGGGGAGGGTGAAGCTTTCTTT.

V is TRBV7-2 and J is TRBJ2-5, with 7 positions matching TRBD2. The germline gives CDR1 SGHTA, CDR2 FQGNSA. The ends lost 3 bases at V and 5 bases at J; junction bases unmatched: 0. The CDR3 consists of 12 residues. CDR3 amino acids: CASSFGGETQYF. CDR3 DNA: TGTGCCAGCAGCTTCGGGGGGGAGACCCAGTACTTC.

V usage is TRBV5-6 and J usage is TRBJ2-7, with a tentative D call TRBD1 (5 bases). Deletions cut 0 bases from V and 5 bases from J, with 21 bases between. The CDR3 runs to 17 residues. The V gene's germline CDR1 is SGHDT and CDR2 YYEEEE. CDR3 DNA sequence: TGTGCCAGCAGCTTGGGAGGAGCCAGGGAAGTAATCCACGAGCAGTACTTC. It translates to CASSLGGAREVIHEQYF. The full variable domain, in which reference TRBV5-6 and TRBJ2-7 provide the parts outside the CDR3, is DAGVTQSPTHLIKTRGQQVTLRCSPKSGHDTVSWYQQALGQGPQFIFQYYEEEERQRGNFPDRFSGHQFPNYSSELNVNALLLGDSALYLCASSLGGAREVIHEQYFGPGTRLTVT.

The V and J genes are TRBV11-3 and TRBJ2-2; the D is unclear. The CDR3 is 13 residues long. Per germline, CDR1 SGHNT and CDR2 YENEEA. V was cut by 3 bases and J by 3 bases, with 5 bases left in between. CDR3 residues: CASSLQDTGELFF. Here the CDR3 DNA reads TGTGCCAGCAGCTTGCAGGACACCGGGGAGCTGTTTTTT.

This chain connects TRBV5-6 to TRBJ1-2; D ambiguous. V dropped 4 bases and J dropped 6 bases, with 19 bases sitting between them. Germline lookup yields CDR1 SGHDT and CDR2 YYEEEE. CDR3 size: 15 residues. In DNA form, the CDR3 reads TGTGCCAGCAGCCGAAACTATAGGGAGACGGATGGCTACACCTTC. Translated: CASSRNYRETDGYTF.

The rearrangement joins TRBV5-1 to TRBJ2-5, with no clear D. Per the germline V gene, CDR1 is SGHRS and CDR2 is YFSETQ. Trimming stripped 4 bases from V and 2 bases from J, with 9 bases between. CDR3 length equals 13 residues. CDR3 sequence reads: CASSLRVQETQYF. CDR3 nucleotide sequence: TGCGCCAGCAGCCTCCGAGTACAAGAGACCCAGTACTTC.

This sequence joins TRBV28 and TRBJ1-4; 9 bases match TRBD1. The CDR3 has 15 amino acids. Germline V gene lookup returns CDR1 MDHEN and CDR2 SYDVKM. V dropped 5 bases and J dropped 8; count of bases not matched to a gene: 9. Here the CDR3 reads CASSDTGGRREKLFF. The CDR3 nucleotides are TGTGCCAGCAGTGATACAGGGGGCCGTAGGGAAAAACTGTTTTTT.

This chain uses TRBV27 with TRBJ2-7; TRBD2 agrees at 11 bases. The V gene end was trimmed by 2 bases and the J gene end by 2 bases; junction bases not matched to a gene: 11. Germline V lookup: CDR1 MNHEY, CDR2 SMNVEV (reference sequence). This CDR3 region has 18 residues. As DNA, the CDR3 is TGTGCCAGCAGTTTACGATCCCCCCCTAGCGGGGGGCCCTACGAGCAGTACTTC. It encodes CASSLRSPPSGGPYEQYF.

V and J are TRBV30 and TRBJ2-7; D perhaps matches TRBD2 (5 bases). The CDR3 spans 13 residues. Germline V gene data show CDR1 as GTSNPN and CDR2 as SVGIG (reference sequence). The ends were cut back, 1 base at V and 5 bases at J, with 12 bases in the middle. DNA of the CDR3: TGTGCCTGGAGTGGTGCTAGAGGGCACGAGCAGTACTTC. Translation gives CAWSGARGHEQYF.

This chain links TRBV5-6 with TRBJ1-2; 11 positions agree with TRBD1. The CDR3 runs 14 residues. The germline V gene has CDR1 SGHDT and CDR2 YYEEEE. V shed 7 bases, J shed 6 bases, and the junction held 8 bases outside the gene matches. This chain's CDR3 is CASSRTGGADGYTF. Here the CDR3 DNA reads TGTGCCAGCTCACGGACAGGGGGCGCGGATGGCTACACCTTC.

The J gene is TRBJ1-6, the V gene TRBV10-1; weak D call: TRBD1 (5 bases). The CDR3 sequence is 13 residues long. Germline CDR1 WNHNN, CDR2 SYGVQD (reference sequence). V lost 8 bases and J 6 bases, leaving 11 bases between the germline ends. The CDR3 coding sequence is TGCGCCAGCGCCAGGGATATTAATTCACCCCTCCACTTT. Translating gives CASARDINSPLHF.

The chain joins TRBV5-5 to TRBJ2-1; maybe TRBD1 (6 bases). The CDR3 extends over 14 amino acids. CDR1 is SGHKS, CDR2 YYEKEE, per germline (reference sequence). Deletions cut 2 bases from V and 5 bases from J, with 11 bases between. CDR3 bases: TGTGCCAGCAGCTTCCACAGGGTCCACAATGAGCAGTTCTTC. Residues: CASSFHRVHNEQFF. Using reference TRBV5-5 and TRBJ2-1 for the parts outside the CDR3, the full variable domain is DAGVTQSPTHLIKTRGQQVTLRCSPISGHKSVSWYQQVLGQGPQFIFQYYEKEERGRGNFPDRFSARQFPNYSSELNVNALLLGDSALYLCASSFHRVHNEQFFGPGTRLTVL.

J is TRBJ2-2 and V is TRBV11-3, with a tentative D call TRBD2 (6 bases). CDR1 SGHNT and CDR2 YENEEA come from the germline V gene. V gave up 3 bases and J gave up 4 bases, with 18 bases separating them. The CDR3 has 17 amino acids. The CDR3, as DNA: TGTGCCAGCAGCTTTCTCCGCAGGGACGGGAGCACCGGGGAGCTGTTTTTT. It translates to CASSFLRRDGSTGELFF.

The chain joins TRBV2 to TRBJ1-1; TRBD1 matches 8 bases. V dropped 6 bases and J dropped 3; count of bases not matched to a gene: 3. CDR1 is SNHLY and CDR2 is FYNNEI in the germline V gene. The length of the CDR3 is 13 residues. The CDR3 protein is CASSADRDTEAFF. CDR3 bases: TGTGCCAGCAGCGCGGACAGGGACACTGAAGCTTTCTTT.

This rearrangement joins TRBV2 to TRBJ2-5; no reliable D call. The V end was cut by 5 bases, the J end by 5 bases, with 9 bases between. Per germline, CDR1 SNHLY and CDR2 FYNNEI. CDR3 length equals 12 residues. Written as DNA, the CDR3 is TGTGCCAGCAGTCGGGTGGAGGAGACCCAGTACTTC. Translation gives CASSRVEETQYF.

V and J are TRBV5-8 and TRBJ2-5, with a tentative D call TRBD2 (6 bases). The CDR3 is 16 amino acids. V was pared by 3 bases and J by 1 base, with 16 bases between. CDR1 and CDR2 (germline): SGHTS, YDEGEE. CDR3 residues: CASSSPTGTGQETQYF. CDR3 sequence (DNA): TGTGCCAGCAGCTCGCCTACCGGGACTGGCCAAGAGACCCAGTACTTC.

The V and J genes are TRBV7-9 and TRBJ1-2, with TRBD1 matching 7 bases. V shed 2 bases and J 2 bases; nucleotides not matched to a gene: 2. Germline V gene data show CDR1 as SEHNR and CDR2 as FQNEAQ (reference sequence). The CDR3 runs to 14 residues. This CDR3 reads CASSLTGANYGYTF. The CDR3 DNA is TGTGCCAGCAGCTTAACAGGGGCCAACTATGGCTACACCTTC.

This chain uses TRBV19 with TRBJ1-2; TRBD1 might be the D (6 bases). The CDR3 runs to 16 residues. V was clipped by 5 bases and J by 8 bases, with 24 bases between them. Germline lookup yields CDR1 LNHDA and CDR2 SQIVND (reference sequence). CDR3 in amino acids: CASSPQSGTRTGGYTF. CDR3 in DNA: TGTGCCAGTAGTCCCCAATCCGGGACAAGGACGGGCGGCTACACCTTC. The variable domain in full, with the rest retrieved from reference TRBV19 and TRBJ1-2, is DGGITQSPKYLFRKEGQNVTLSCEQNLNHDAMYWYRQDPGQGLRLIYYSQIVNDFQKGDIAEGYSVSREKKESFPLTVTSAQKNPTAFYLCASSPQSGTRTGGYTFGSGTRLTVV.

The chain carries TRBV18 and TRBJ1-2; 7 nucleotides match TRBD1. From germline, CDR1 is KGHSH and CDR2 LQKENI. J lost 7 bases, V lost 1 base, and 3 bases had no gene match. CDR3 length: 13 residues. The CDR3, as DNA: TGTGCCAGCTCACCACGACAGGGAGGTGGCTACACCTTC. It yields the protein CASSPRQGGGYTF.

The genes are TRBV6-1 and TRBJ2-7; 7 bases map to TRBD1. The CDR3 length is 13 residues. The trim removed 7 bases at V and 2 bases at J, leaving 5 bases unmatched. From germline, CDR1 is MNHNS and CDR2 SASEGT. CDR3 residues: CASKTGTAYEQYF. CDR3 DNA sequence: TGTGCCAGCAAAACCGGGACAGCCTACGAGCAGTACTTC.

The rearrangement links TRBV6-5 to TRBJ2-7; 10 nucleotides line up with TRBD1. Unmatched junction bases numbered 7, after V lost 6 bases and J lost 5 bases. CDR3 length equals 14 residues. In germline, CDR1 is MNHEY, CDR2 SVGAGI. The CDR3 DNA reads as TGTGCCAGCAGGTACGGGACAGGGGTGAACGAGCAGTACTTC. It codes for CASRYGTGVNEQYF.

CDR3 in DNA: TGTGCCAGCAGCTCCCTCGGGGGCACTGAAGCTTTCTTT. This translates into CASSSLGGTEAFF. This chain uses TRBV11-3 with TRBJ1-1; possible D gene TRBD1, 5 bases. The CDR3 runs 13 residues. The germline V and J ends were trimmed by 4 bases and 4 bases, with 10 bases remaining between them. Germline V gene lookup returns CDR1 SGHNT and CDR2 YENEEA.

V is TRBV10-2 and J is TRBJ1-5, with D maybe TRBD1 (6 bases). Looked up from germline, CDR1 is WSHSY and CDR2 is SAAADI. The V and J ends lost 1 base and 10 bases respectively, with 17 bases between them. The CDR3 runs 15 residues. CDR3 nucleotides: TGCGCCAGCAGTGAGTGGTATAGGGAAGGGGGACCCCAGCATTTT. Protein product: CASSEWYREGGPQHF.